The following is a T cell receptor beta chain sequence with its context. The antigen remains unidentified. TCRdb reprocessed the 5' RACE reads with MiXCR, giving one entry per CDR3 protein. The table has about 520,000 distinct CDR3 sequences, about 20% seen once. The data are from a study of identical twins. Broader study findings: Excess low generation probability was seen in twin-shared out-of-frame alpha sequences.

Germline lookup yields CDR1 SGHRS and CDR2 YFSETQ. Trimming left V 0 bases short and J 4 bases short, with 14 bases between. The CDR3 has 15 residues. In every case, the donor was a healthy Caucasian. These records were also assigned to another study, of T cells expressing NK-cell markers. That paper states: With respect to HCMV, most of the eight sequenced donors were seropositive, and one was seronegative. Each of over 5 donors carried dominant NKG2C+ clonotypes accounting for about 1.0-7.5% of CD8+ T cells.

This TCR came from a woman aged 18 to 35 in good health. The chain employs TRBV5-1 and TRBJ2-7, with D perhaps matching TRBD2 (6 bases). Sequences were obtained from CD4+ T cells sorted from blood. The DNA for the CDR3 is TGCGCCAGCAGCTTGGAGGCCCACGGGGGATACGAGCAGTACTTC. This codes for CASSLEAHGGYEQYF.